This TCR beta chain was sequenced during a study of cytomegalovirus exposure and HLA in healthy donors. Findings and limits, study-wide: As a later analysis showed, several of the most significant clusters appeared to be linked to common viral pathogens.

Comments on this clone: Its specificity is unknown.

With 60 Vbeta and 13 Jbeta primers, the PCR was carried out. Profiling relied on immunoSEQ multiplex PCR, and the TCRdb table lists in-frame clones only, not all of them. The repertoire shows 85,000 to 110,000 clones; the top ten hold 3% to 3.5%. There are 14 residues in the CDR3. Trimming removed 2 bases from V and 5 bases from J; junction bases left unmatched: 5. Looked up from germline, CDR1 is MGHRA and CDR2 is YSYEKL. This chain links TRBV4-1 with TRBJ1-2; 7 bases align to TRBD1. Sequenced input: PBMCs. The clonotype comes from a man in his forties in good health and CMV-seronegative. CDR3 DNA sequence: TGCGCCAGCAGCCAAACTGAGACAGGGTATGGCTACACCTTC. Translating gives CASSQTETGYGYTF.